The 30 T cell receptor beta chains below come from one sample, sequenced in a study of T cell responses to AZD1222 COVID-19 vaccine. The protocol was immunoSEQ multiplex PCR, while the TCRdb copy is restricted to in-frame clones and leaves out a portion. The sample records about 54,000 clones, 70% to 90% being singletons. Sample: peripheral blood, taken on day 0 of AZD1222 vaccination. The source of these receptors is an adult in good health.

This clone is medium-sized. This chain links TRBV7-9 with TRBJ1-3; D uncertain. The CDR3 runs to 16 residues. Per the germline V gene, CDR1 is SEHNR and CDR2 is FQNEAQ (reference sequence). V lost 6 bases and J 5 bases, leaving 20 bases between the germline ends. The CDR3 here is CASSSILTPRRNTIYF. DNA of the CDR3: TGTGCCAGCAGTTCGATTCTGACCCCGCGGAGAAACACCATATATTTT. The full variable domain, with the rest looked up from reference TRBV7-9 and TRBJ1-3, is DTGVSQNPRHKITKRGQNVTFRCDPISEHNRLYWYRQTLGQGPEFLTYFQNEAQLEKSRLLSDRFSAERPKGSFSTLEIQRTEQGDSAMYLCASSSILTPRRNTIYFGEGSWLTVV.

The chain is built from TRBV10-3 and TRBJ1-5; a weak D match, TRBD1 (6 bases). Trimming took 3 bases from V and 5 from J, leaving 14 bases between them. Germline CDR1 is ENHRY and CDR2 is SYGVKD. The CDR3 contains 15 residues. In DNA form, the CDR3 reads TGTGCCATCAGTGATGTTTGGGGGCATGATCAGCCCCAGCATTTT. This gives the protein CAISDVWGHDQPQHF.

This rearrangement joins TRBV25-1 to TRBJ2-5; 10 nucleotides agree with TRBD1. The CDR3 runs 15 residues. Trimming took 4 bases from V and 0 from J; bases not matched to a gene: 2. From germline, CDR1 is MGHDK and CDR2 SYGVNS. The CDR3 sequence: CASSGDRGHQETQYF. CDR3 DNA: TGTGCCAGCAGTGGGGACAGGGGCCACCAAGAGACCCAGTACTTC.

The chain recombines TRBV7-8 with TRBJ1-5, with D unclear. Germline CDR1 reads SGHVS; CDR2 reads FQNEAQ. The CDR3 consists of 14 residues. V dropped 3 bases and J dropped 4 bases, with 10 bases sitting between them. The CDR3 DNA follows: TGTGCCAGCAGCTTGACTCAGAGTAATCAGCCCCAGCATTTT. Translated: CASSLTQSNQPQHF.

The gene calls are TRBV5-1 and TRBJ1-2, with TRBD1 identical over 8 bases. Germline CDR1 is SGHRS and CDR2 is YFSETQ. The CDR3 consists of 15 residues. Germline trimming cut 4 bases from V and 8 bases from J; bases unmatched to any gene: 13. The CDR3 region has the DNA TGCGCCAGCAGCCTACCCGGACAGGGAAGGTTGGGCTACACCTTC. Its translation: CASSLPGQGRLGYTF.

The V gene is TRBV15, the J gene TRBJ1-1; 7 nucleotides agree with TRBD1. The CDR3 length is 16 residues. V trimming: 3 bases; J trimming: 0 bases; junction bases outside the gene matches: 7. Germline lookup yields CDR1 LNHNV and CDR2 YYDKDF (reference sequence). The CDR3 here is CATSRDPGQLNTEAFF. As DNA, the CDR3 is TGTGCCACCAGCAGGGACCCGGGACAGTTGAACACTGAAGCTTTCTTT.

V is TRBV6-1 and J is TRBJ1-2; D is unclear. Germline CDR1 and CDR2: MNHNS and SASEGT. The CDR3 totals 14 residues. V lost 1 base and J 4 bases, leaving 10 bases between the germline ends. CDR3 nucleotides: TGTGCCAGCAGTGAAGTTCCGGACCGCTATGGCTACACCTTC. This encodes CASSEVPDRYGYTF.

CDR3 nucleotide sequence: TGTGCCAGCAGCCAGGGACAGACCAGAACGGGAGTCGGGGCTTTCTTT. Encoded protein: CASSQGQTRTGVGAFF. The rearrangement joins TRBV4-2 to TRBJ1-1, with 7 bases aligning to TRBD1. The CDR3 is 16 residues long. The V gene's germline CDR1 is LGHNA and CDR2 YNFKEQ. J lost 11 bases, V lost 3 bases, and 18 bases had no gene match.

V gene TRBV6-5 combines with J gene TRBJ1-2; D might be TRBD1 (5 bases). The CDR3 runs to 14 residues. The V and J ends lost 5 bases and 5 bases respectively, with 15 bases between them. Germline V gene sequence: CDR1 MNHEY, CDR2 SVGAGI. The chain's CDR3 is CASSQTGTSYGYTF. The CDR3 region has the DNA TGTGCCAGCAGTCAGACCGGGACCTCTTATGGCTACACCTTC.

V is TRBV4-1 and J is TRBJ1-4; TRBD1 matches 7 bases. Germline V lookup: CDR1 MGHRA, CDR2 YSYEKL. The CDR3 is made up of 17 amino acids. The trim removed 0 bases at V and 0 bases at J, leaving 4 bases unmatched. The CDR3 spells CASSQEQGLPTNEKLFF. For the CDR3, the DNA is TGCGCCAGCAGCCAAGAACAGGGGCTCCCAACTAATGAAAAACTGTTTTTT.

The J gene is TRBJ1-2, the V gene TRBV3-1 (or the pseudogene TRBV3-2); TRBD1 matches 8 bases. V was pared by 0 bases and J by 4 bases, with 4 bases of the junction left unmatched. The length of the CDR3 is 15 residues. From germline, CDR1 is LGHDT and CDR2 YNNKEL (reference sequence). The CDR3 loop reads CASSQETGVFYGYTF. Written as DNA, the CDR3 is TGTGCCAGCAGCCAAGAGACAGGGGTTTTCTATGGCTACACCTTC.

The CDR3 loop reads CASSFLLEETQYF. In DNA form, the CDR3 reads TGTGCCAGCAGCTTCCTCTTGGAAGAGACCCAGTACTTC. V usage is TRBV7-8 and J usage is TRBJ2-5; D is uncertain. Germline V lookup: CDR1 SGHVS, CDR2 FQNEAQ. The V gene lost 3 bases and the J gene lost 3 bases, with 8 bases spanning the gap. This CDR3 comprises 13 residues.

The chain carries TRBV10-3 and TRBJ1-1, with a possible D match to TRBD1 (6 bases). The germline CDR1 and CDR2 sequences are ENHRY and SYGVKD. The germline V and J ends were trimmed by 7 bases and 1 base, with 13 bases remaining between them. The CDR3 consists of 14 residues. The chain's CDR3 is CAITEGGTNTEAFF. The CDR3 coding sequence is TGTGCCATCACCGAGGGGGGGACGAACACTGAAGCTTTCTTT.

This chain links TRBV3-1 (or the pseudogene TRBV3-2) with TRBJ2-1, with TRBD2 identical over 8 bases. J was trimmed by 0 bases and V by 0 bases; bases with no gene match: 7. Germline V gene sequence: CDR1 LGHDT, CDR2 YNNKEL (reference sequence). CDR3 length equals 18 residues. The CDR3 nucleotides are TGTGCCAGCAGCCAAGATGGACTAGCTTTAGTCTCCTACAATGAGCAGTTCTTC. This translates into CASSQDGLALVSYNEQFF.

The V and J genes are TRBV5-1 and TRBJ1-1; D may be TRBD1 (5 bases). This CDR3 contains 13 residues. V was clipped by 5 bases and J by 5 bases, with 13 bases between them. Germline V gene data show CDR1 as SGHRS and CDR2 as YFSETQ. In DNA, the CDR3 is TGCGCCAGCAGGGACACCCTGGAGACTGAAGCTTTCTTT. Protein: CASRDTLETEAFF.

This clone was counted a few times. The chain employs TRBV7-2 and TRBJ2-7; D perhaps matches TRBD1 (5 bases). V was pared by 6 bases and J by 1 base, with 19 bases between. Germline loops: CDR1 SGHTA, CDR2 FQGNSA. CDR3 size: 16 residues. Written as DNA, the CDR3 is TGTGCCAGCAGTCAAGGGGCGCCAGGCCAATCCTACGAGCAGTACTTC. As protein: CASSQGAPGQSYEQYF.

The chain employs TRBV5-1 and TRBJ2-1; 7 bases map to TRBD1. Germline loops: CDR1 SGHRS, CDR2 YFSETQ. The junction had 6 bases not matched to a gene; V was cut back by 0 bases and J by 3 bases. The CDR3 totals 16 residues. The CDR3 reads CASSLVGDSGYNEQFF. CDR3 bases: TGCGCCAGCAGCTTGGTGGGGGACAGCGGCTACAATGAGCAGTTCTTC.

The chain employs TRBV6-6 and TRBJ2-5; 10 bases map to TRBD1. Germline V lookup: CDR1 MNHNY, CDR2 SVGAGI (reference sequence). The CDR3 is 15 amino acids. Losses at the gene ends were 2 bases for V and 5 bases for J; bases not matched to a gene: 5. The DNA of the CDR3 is TGTGCCAGCAGTTACGCGGACAGGGGGTGGGAGACCCAGTACTTC. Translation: CASSYADRGWETQYF.

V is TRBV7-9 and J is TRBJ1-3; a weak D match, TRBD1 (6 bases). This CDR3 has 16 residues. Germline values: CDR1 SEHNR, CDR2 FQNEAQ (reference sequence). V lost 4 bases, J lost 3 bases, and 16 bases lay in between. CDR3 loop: CASSYYRDGFGNTIYF. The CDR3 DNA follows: TGTGCCAGCAGCTACTACAGGGATGGGTTTGGAAACACCATATATTTT.

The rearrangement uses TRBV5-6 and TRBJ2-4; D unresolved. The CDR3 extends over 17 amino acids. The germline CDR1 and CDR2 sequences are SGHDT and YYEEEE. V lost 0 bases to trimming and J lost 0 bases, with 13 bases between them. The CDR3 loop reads CASSLASAQIAKNIQYF. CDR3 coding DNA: TGTGCCAGCAGCTTGGCTTCCGCTCAGATAGCCAAAAACATTCAGTACTTC.

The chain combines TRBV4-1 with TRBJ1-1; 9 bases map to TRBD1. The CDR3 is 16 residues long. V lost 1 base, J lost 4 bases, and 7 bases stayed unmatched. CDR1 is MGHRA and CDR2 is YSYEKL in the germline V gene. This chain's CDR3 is CASSQAPPDRGTEAFF. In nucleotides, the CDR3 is TGCGCCAGCAGCCAAGCTCCGCCGGACAGGGGCACTGAAGCTTTCTTT.

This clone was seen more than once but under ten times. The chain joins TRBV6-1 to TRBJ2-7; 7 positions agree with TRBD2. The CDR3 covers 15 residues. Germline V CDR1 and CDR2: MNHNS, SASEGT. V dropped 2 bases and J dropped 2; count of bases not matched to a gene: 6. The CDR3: CASSETASGAYEQYF. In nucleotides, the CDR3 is TGTGCCAGCAGTGAAACGGCTAGCGGAGCCTACGAGCAGTACTTC.

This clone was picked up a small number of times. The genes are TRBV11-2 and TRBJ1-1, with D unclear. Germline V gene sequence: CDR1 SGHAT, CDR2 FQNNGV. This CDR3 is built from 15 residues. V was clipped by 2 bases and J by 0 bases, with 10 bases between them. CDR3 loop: CASSLFEIMNTEAFF. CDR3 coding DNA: TGTGCCAGCAGCTTATTTGAGATAATGAACACTGAAGCTTTCTTT. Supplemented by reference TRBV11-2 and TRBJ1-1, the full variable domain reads EAGVAQSPRYKIIEKRQSVAFWCNPISGHATLYWYQQILGQGPKLLIQFQNNGVVDDSQLPKDRFSAERLKGVDSTLKIQPAKLEDSAVYLCASSLFEIMNTEAFFGQGTRLTVV.

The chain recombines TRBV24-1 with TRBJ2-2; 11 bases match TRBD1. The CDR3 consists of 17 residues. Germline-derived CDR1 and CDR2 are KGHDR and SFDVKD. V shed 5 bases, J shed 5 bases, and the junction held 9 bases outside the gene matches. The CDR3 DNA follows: TGTGCCACCAGTGGGCCCCCCGGGACAGGGGGAACCGGGGAGCTGTTTTTT. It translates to CATSGPPGTGGTGELFF.

The chain's CDR3 is CASTPEPFVVQPQHF. The CDR3 DNA sequence: TGTGCCAGTACCCCTGAGCCATTTGTGGTTCAGCCCCAGCATTTT. V and J are TRBV19 and TRBJ1-5; D remains ambiguous. Germline CDR1 and CDR2: LNHDA and SQIVND (reference sequence). This CDR3 contains 15 residues. Trimming cost V 7 bases and J 6 bases, with 19 bases left between them.

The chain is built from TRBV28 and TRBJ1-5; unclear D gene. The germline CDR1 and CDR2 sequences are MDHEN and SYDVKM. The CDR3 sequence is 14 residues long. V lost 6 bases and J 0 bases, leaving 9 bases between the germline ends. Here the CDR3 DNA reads TGTGCCAGCAGCCTCCTCAGTAGCAATCAGCCCCAGCATTTT. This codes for CASSLLSSNQPQHF.

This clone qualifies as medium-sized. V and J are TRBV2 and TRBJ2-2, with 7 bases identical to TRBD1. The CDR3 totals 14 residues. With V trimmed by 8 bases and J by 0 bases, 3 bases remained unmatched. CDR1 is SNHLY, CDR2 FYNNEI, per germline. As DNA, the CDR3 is TGTGCCAGCTCGGGACAGCCGAACACCGGGGAGCTGTTTTTT. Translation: CASSGQPNTGELFF. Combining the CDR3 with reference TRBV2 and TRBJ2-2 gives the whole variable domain EPEVTQTPSHQVTQMGQEVILRCVPISNHLYFYWYRQILGQKVEFLVSFYNNEISEKSEIFDDQFSVERPDGSNFTLKIRSTKLEDSAMYFCASSGQPNTGELFFGEGSRLTVL.

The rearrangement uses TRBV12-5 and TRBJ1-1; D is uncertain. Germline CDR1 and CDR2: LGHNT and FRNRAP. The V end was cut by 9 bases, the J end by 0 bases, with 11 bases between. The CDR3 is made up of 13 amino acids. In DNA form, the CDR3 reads TGTGCTAGCCGGCCCAGTATGAACACTGAAGCTTTCTTT. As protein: CASRPSMNTEAFF.

The CDR3 is CASWTSQGNYGYTF. CDR3 DNA sequence: TGTGCCAGTTGGACCTCACAGGGTAACTATGGCTACACCTTC. V gene TRBV6-5 combines with J gene TRBJ1-2; a possible D gene is TRBD1 (6 bases). Trimming stripped 9 bases from V and 1 base from J, with 15 bases between. The germline V gene encodes CDR1 MNHEY and CDR2 SVGAGI. The CDR3 extends over 14 amino acids.

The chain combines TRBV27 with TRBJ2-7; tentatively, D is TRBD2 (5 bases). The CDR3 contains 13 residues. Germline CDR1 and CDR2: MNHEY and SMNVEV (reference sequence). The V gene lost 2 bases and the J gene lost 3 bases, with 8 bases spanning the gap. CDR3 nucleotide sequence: TGTGCCAGCAGTTTAGGACTCATCTACGAGCAGTACTTC. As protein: CASSLGLIYEQYF.